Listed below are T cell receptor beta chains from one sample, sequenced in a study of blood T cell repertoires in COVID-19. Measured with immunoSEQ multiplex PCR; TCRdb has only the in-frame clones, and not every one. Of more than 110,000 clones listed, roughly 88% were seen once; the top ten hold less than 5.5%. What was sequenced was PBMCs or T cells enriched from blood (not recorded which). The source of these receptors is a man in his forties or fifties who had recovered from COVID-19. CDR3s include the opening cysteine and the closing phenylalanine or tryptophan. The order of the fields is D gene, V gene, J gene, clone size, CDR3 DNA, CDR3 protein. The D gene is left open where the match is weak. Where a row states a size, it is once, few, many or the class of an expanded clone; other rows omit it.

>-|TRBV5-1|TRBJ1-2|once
TGCGCCAGCAGCCCAGGACAGATTTATAACTATGGCTACACCTTC
CASSPGQIYNYGYTF
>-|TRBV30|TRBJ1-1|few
TGTGCCTCCTCCCCGGGGATCACTGAAGCTTTCTTT
CASSPGITEAFF
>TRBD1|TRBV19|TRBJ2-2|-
TGTGCCAGCCGGCCGGGACAGACGAACACCGGGGAGCTGTTTTTT
CASRPGQTNTGELFF
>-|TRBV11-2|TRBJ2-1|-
TGTGCCAGCAGCTTAGATAACCTAGCTTACAATGAGCAGTTCTTC
CASSLDNLAYNEQFF
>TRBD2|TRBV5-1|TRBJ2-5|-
TGCGCCAGCAGCTCGGGATTTTTTACGGGACTAGCGGGAGCGGAGACCCAGTACTTC
CASSSGFFTGLAGAETQYF
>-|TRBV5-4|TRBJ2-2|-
TGTGCCAGCAGCTCCGGGACAAAGAACACCGGGGAGCTGTTTTTT
CASSSGTKNTGELFF
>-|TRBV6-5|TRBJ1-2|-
TGTGCCAGCCGGCGGACTAACTATGGCTACACCTTC
CASRRTNYGYTF
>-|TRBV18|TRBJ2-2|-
TGTGCCAGCTCTCCTGGACAGAACACCGGGGAGCTGTTTTTT
CASSPGQNTGELFF
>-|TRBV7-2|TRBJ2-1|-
TGTGCCAGCAGCTCAAGGGGGTGGTACAATGAGCAGTTCTTC
CASSSRGWYNEQFF
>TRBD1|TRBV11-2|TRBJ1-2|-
TGTGCCAGCAGCCAGGACAGGGATTATGGCTACACCTTC
CASSQDRDYGYTF
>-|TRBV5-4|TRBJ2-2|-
TGTGCCAGCAGCTGGGGGGACAGCTTAGTTGCGAACACCGGGGAGCTGTTTTTT
CASSWGDSLVANTGELFF
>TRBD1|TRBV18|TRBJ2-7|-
TGTGCCAGCTCACCAGGACTTCCGGGACAGGGGTACGAGCAGTACTTC
CASSPGLPGQGYEQYF
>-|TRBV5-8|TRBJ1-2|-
TGTGCCAGCAGCTTGGAATTAAGGGGTTTGGGCTACACCTTC
CASSLELRGLGYTF
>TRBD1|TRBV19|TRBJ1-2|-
TGTGCCAGTAATCAAAGGTCGAGACAGGGGGCCGGTCCTTGGGGCTACACCTTC
CASNQRSRQGAGPWGYTF
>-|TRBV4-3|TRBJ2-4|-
TGCGCCAGCAGCCAAGAGGGCCTGGACATTCAGTACTTC
CASSQEGLDIQYF
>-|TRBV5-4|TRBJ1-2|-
TGTGCCAGCAGCTTGGATTCCCAGGGCCGGCGCGGCTACACCTTC
CASSLDSQGRRGYTF
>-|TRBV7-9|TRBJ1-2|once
TGTGCCAGCAGCCGACAGACACAGGCTAACTATGGCTACACCTTC
CASSRQTQANYGYTF
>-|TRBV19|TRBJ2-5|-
TGTGCCAGTAGCTCAGGACTCTTACAAGAGACCCAGTACTTC
CASSSGLLQETQYF
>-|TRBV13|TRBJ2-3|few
TGTGCCAGCAGCGGCCGGACTGAAAGTTACCCCACAGATACGCAGTATTTT
CASSGRTESYPTDTQYF
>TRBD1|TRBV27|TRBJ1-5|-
TGTGCCAGCAGCTGGACAGGAAATCAGCCCCAGCATTTT
CASSWTGNQPQHF
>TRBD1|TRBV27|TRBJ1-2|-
TGTGCCAGCAGTCCGTGGGCAGGGGGCTCGAACTATGGCTACACCTTC
CASSPWAGGSNYGYTF
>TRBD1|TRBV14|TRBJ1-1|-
TGTGCCAGCAGCCAAGTCGCGGGGACAGAAAACACTGAAGCTTTCTTT
CASSQVAGTENTEAFF